This T cell receptor beta chain is from a study of shared clonotypes between healthy human individuals. Study-wide results and limits: An expected dependence of interdonor clonotype sharing on sequencing depth was noted. Clonotypes which were not shared had lower generation probabilities than clonotypes that all four donors shared.

Data came from immunoSEQ multiplex PCR; TCRdb stores just in-frame clones and leaves some out. The repertoire includes approximately 2.5 million clones, roughly 93% of them detected once, and 0.36% sits in the top ten. This clone was seen only once. The antigen remains undetermined. Sequenced sample: naive CD4+ T cells from PBMCs. Regarding subset: CD45RA+ positively selected. The origin of this receptor is a man aged 18 to 30 in good health. Some clones in this sample may be carry-over from other donors' samples.

CDR3 bases: TGTGCCAGCACTACTAGCGGGAGGGCCGGGGAGCTGTTTTTT. It specifies CASTTSGRAGELFF. This rearrangement joins TRBV5-4 to TRBJ2-2; 13 bases agree with TRBD2. This CDR3 has 14 amino acids. V was pared by 6 bases and J by 6 bases, with 2 bases of the junction left unmatched. CDR1 is SGHNT and CDR2 is YYREEE in the germline V gene (reference sequence). Full variable domain (remainder filled in from reference TRBV5-4 and TRBJ2-2): ETGVTQSPTHLIKTRGQQVTLRCSSQSGHNTVSWYQQALGQGPQFIFQYYREEENGRGNFPPRFSGLQFPNYSSELNVNALELDDSALYLCASTTSGRAGELFFGEGSRLTVL.